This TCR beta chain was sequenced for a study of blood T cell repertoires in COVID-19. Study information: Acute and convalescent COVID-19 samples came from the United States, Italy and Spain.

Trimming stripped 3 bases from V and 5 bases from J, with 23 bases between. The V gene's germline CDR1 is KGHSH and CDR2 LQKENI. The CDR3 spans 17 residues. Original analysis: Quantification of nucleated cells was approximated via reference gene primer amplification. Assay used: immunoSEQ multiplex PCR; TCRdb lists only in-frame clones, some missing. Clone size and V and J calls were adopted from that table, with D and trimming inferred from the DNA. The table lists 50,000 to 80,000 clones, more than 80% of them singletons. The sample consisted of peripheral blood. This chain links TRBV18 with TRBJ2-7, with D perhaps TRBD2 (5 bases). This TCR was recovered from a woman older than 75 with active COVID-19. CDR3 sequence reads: CASSPRKVWILGNEQYF. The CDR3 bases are TGTGCCAGCTCACCGCGGAAGGTGTGGATTCTCGGGAACGAGCAGTACTTC. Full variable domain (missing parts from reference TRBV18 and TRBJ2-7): NAGVMQNPRHLVRRRGQEARLRCSPMKGHSHVYWYRQLPEEGLKFMVYLQKENIIDESGMPKERFSAEFPKEGPSILRIQQVVRGDSAAYFCASSPRKVWILGNEQYFGPGTRLTVT.